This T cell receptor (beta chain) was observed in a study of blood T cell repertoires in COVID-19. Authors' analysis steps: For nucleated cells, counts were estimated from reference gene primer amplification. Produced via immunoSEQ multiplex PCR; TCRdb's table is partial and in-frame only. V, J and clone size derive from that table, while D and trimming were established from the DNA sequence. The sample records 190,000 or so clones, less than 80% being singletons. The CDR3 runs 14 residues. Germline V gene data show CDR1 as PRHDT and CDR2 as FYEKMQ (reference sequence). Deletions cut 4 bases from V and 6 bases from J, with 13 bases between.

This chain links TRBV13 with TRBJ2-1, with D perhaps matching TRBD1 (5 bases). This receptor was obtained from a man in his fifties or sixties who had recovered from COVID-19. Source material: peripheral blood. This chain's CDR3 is CASSSLRRANEQFF. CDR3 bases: TGTGCCAGCAGCTCCCTTCGCAGGGCCAATGAGCAGTTCTTC.